These 10 T cell receptor beta chains were sequenced from one sample in a study of T cells in Graves' hyperthyroidism and ophthalmopathy. Using RNA transcripts as the source, TCR beta CDR3 regions were amplified. Researchers ran a first-round RT-PCR on the TCR CDR3 using the HTBI primer set. One entry per CDR3 protein, called by TCRdb with MiXCR from the multiplex PCR reads. The sample comprises around 250,000 distinct CDR3 sequences, about 15% of which are singletons, and approximately 12% rests with the top ten. The specimen was blood. The receptors derive from a woman between 40 and 55 years old with Graves' hyperthyroidism that later progressed to Graves' ophthalmopathy.

This clonotype was counted many times. CDR3 region: CASSIWELANTGELFF. CDR3 DNA sequence: TGTGCCAGTAGTATTTGGGAGCTCGCGAACACCGGGGAGCTGTTTTTT. The chain links TRBV19 to TRBJ2-2; D is possibly TRBD2 (5 bases). V lost 3 bases to trimming and J lost 0 bases, with 11 bases between them. The V gene's germline CDR1 is LNHDA and CDR2 SQIVND (reference sequence). The CDR3 spans 16 residues.

This clonotype was found many times. This chain links TRBV18 with TRBJ2-1; D call uncertain. CDR3 length: 15 amino acids. Trimming removed 3 bases from V and 5 bases from J, with 14 bases in between. From germline, CDR1 is KGHSH and CDR2 LQKENI. The chain's CDR3 is CASSPSVGRDNEQFF. Here the CDR3 DNA reads TGTGCCAGCTCACCTTCCGTTGGCCGGGACAATGAGCAGTTCTTC.

This clonotype was seen at least ten times. The chain couples TRBV11-2 to TRBJ2-7; D perhaps matches TRBD2 (6 bases). Trimming removed 1 base from V and 2 bases from J, with 12 bases in between. CDR3 size: 15 residues. Germline lookup yields CDR1 SGHAT and CDR2 FQNNGV. This CDR3 reads CASSLGGLPAYEQYF. CDR3 nucleotides: TGTGCCAGCAGCTTAGGAGGACTACCGGCCTACGAGCAGTACTTC.

The chain combines TRBV4-1 with TRBJ2-2; 7 bases align to TRBD1. This CDR3 has 17 residues. Germline V gene lookup returns CDR1 MGHRA and CDR2 YSYEKL. J gave up 1 base and V 2 bases, and 7 bases lay outside the gene matches. CDR3 in amino acids: CASSQFPGTVNTGELFF. In DNA, the CDR3 is TGCGCCAGCAGCCAATTCCCCGGGACAGTGAACACCGGGGAGCTGTTTTTT.

Concerning this clonotype itself: Being one base from a much bigger clone, this may be a read error. The rearrangement joins TRBV29-1 to TRBJ2-7; D perhaps matches TRBD2 (7 bases). V lost 6 bases and J lost 3, with 18 bases in between. This CDR3 comprises 14 residues. From germline, CDR1 is SQVTM and CDR2 ANQGSEA. CDR3 sequence (DNA): TGCAGCGTGGGGGCTGGCGGGAGTTTCTACGAGCAGTACTTC. It specifies CSVGAGGSFYEQYF.

This clonotype came up many times. The chain joins TRBV6-2 or TRBV6-3 to TRBJ1-1, with D tentatively TRBD1 (5 bases). V lost 6 bases and J 3 bases, leaving 8 bases between the germline ends. The CDR3 has 12 amino acids. Germline-derived CDR1 and CDR2 are MNHEY and SVGEGT. This chain's CDR3 is CASRLGDTEAFF. The CDR3 DNA reads as TGTGCCAGCAGACTGGGGGACACTGAAGCTTTCTTT.

There are a few counts of this clonotype. The J gene is TRBJ2-2, the V gene TRBV5-6; the D is unclear. Germline lookup yields CDR1 SGHDT and CDR2 YYEEEE. V lost 2 bases and J 5 bases, leaving 7 bases between the germline ends. This CDR3 contains 13 residues. The DNA of the CDR3 is TGTGCCAGCAGCTTTGTACCGACCGGGGAGCTGTTTTTT. This sequence encodes CASSFVPTGELFF.

This clonotype was observed many times. The rearrangement joins TRBV30 to TRBJ1-6; 7 bases match TRBD1. The CDR3 sequence is 14 residues long. Trimming cost V 1 base and J 4 bases; bases outside gene matches: 1. CDR1 and CDR2 (germline): GTSNPN, SVGIG (reference sequence). This chain's CDR3 is CAWSGGQYNSPLHF. Here the CDR3 DNA reads TGTGCCTGGAGTGGGGGACAGTATAATTCACCCCTCCACTTT.

With regard to this clonotype: This may come from a read error, since a much larger clone is one base off. The chain links TRBV10-3 to TRBJ2-2, with D unresolved. CDR3 size: 14 residues. Trimming stripped 2 bases from V and 0 bases from J, with 4 bases between. Germline V gene lookup returns CDR1 ENHRY and CDR2 SYGVKD. CDR3 sequence: CAISEEPNTGELFF. CDR3 sequence (DNA): TGTGCCATCAGTGAGGAGCCGAACACCGGGGAGCTGTTTTTT.

This clonotype was counted many times. This rearrangement joins TRBV18 to TRBJ1-6; 8 positions agree with TRBD1. Germline V gene data show CDR1 as KGHSH and CDR2 as LQKENI. V shed 1 base, J shed 10 bases, and the junction held 9 bases outside the gene matches. The CDR3 is 16 amino acids. CDR3 sequence reads: CASSPLPRGLQSPLHF. CDR3 sequence (DNA): TGTGCCAGCTCACCACTACCCAGGGGGCTGCAATCACCCCTCCACTTT.